This T cell receptor (beta chain) was profiled in a study of CD8+CD57+ T cells in acquired aplastic anemia listed by TCRdb under 2018. As for the study more broadly: Extracted DNA from sorted CD4+ and CD8+ cells averaged around 3.2 ug, ranging from about 0.17 to 27.4 ug. CD8+CD57+ expansion was defined as frequency above the mean frequency observed in healthy subjects.

Genomic DNA served as template for TCR beta VDJ combination and CDR3 sequence profiling. An Illumina HiSeq 2000 was used for TCR repertoire sequencing. On the study's bioinformatics: TRBV/TRBJ rearrangement plots, CDR3 size and DJ length profiles, and Simpson's diversity index were used to assess repertoires. The most abundant DNA sequence in the deep sequencing data was taken as the immunodominant clone. CDR3 amino acid sequences were checked for sharing across subjects and were also compared against the VDJdb database and published repertoires. TCRdb cleaned the public reads at Q25 with fastp, built clones with MiXCR and kept in-frame beta chains. One record per CDR3 amino acid sequence lists the most common genes and DNA. TCRdb's processing, not the authors', yielded these V and J calls. This sample comprises about 180,000 distinct CDR3 sequences, over 40% of them detected only once. About 1.8% of the sample rests with the top ten.

This clonotype was seen only a few times. It lacks a known antigen. Base qualities are not provided; no much larger clone lies one nucleotide away. Expansion of CD8+CD57+ cells had been shown by flow cytometry in the patients chosen for sequencing. Every patient had severe acquired aplastic anemia, diagnosed using the International Study of Aplastic Anemia and Agranulocytosis and Camitta criteria. Patients had received no therapy at the time of blood sampling. The study deep-sequenced TCR repertoires of sorted CD4+ and CD8+ blood T cells from severe aplastic anemia patients and healthy subjects. Patients were enrolled in the USA under clinicaltrials.gov protocols 00001620, 01623167, 00001397, 00071045, 00081523 and 00961064. Ficoll-Paque density gradient centrifugation was used to isolate peripheral blood mononuclear cells. Before DNA was extracted, CD4+ and CD8+ T cells were sorted using either FACS or magnetic beads.

Study-wide findings and limitations: No significant difference in CD8+ Simpson's diversity was found between patients and healthy controls (P=0.060). Some 30 CD8+ CDR3 sequences were found to be shared between patients and controls, but these sequences appeared to be highly expressed in patients and within the immunodominant clones of the patients.

V is pruned by 6 bases and J by 5 bases, leaving 8 bases of the junction without a gene match. The CDR3 spans 16 residues, from the cysteine through the phenylalanine. The read is trimmed to its CDR3 DNA, 48 bases read in frame from base 1. The germline V gene yields SNHLY for CDR1 and FYNNEI for CDR2. Here the chain combines TRBV2 and TRBJ2-1; 12 of the junction bases match TRBD2. Sequencing was done on a sample of sorted CD4+, CD8+, or CD8+CD57+ T cells (not recorded which) from PBMCs. The TCR originated in a human donor with aplastic anemia. The nucleotide sequence reads TGTGCCAGCAGGCCTCTAGCGGGGGGGCCCGACAATGAGCAGTTCTTC. This translates into CASRPLAGGPDNEQFF.